This TCR beta chain derives from a study of blood T cells in healthy people across ages. This clonotype was picked up one time. Alongside a J-beta primer mix, a sample-barcoded 5' primer served in a second PCR lasting roughly 6 to 12 cycles. In TCRdb, the 5' RACE reads were re-called with MiXCR into one record per CDR3 protein. The top ten hold less than 2.5% of the sample, which has 1.5 million to 2 million distinct CDR3 sequences, about 50% seen once. The V gene lost 3 bases and the J gene lost 1 base, with 10 bases spanning the gap. Per germline, CDR1 SQVTM and CDR2 ANQGSEA. The CDR3 length is 13 residues.

The sample consisted of blood. This sequence joins TRBV29-1 and TRBJ2-7; the D call may be TRBD1 or TRBD2 (5 bases each). This clonotype was obtained from a woman aged 35 to 49 in good health. This CDR3 reads CSVEGPQSYEQYF. CDR3 coding DNA: TGCAGCGTTGAGGGACCGCAGTCCTACGAGCAGTACTTC.